Here is one T cell receptor beta chain with its context. This CDR3 spans 13 amino acids. The V end was cut by 4 bases, the J end by 0 bases, with 8 bases between. Germline V gene sequence: CDR1 SGHNT, CDR2 YYREEE (reference sequence). Only in-frame clones appear in the TCRdb table, and some are missing; sequencing was by immunoSEQ multiplex PCR. Among approximately 180,000 clones listed, 82% were seen once. This sample is drawn from a study of blood T cell repertoires in COVID-19. The V and J genes are TRBV5-4 and TRBJ2-7; possible D gene TRBD2, 6 bases. The sequence was obtained from a woman aged 70-85 years with acute or convalescent COVID-19. Sequenced input: peripheral blood. CDR3 sequence (DNA): TGTGCCAGCAGCCCAGCGGGCTCCTACGAGCAGTACTTC. It translates to CASSPAGSYEQYF.